This TCR beta chain stems from a study of metastatic and nonmetastatic thyroid tumors. Looking at the study overall: Where malignant and benign thyroid patients were concerned, repertoires were compared across blood and tumor or nodule tissue.

Unmatched junction bases numbered 16, after V lost 7 bases and J lost 8 bases. Germline CDR1 is MDHEN and CDR2 is SYDVKM. The CDR3 totals 16 residues. Study-wide points: In blood and tumor, TCR beta diversity was reportedly significantly higher in malignant thyroid tumors than in benign nodules.

All patients were treatment-naive before thyroid surgery. Authors' analysis steps: The authors used CDR3 differences across clinicopathological groups to build a distant-metastasis classifier for papillary thyroid cancer. With MiXCR, TCRdb reprocessed the PCR reads. The V and J calls were not made by the authors but by TCRdb's processing. This table has roughly 40,000 clones, roughly a quarter appearing once. Details on this clone: Its antigen is still unknown.

Sample: tumor tissue. The chain joins TRBV28 to TRBJ2-1; the match to TRBD1 covers 8 bases. The sequence derives from a female donor with papillary thyroid cancer or a benign thyroid nodule (not recorded which). Some clones in this sample may be carry-over from other donors' samples. The chain's CDR3 is CASTIGPRQGSDEQFF. For the CDR3, the DNA is TGTGCCAGCACTATAGGGCCGAGACAGGGGTCGGATGAGCAGTTCTTC.